This TCR beta chain was obtained from a study of T cells after yellow fever vaccination. Study-wide points: A faster peak, day 5 versus 15, was reached by the weaker secondary response. Subsequent booster samples again held most clones from primary vaccination (just under 98% CD4, over 80% CD8). CD4 and CD8 compartments shared a small share of clonotypes.

This clonotype was picked up a small number of times. Antigen specificity is unknown. Trimming removed 5 bases at V and 0 bases at J, with 12 bases between. The CDR3 is 15 amino acids. Germline CDR1 and CDR2: PRHDT and FYEKMQ (reference sequence). One entry per CDR3 protein results from TCRdb running MiXCR on the 5' RACE reads. The sample has approximately 350,000 distinct CDR3 sequences, roughly 12% seen once. The receptor comes from a man aged 18 to 35 who received the YFV17D yellow fever vaccine. The material sequenced was PBMCs, taken on the day of the first yellow fever vaccination. V usage is TRBV13 and J usage is TRBJ2-3; tentative D call: TRBD1 (5 bases). The CDR3 protein is CASSLPRQSTDTQYF. CDR3 bases: TGTGCCAGCAGCCTTCCAAGACAGAGCACAGATACGCAGTATTTT.